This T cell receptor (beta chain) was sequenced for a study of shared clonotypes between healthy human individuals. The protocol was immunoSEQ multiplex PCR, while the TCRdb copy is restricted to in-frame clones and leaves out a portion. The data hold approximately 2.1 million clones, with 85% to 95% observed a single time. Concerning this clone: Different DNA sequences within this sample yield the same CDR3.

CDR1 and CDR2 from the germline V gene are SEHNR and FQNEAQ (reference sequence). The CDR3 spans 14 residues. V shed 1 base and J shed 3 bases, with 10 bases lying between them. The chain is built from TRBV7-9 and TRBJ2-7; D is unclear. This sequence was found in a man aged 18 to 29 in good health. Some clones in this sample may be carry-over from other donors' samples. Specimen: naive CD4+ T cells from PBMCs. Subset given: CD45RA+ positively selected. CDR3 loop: CASSLGAEIYEQYF. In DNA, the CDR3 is TGTGCCAGCAGCTTAGGGGCAGAAATCTACGAGCAGTACTTC.